What follows are 32 T cell receptor beta chains derived from one specimen sequenced in a study of blood T cell repertoires in COVID-19. Assay used: immunoSEQ multiplex PCR; TCRdb lists only in-frame clones, some missing. The table shows under 250,000 clones, with about 86% occurring only once. The sample taken for sequencing was PBMCs or T cells enriched from blood (not recorded which). The receptors here all came from a woman in her thirties or forties with acute COVID-19.

The V and J genes are TRBV19 and TRBJ1-2; no clear D gene. V lost 7 bases to trimming and J lost 2 bases, with 14 bases between them. This CDR3 is 14 amino acids long. Germline V CDR1 and CDR2: LNHDA, SQIVND (reference sequence). The CDR3 coding sequence is TGTGCCAGTACCAGCTCCGTGAGGAACTATGGCTACACCTTC. This encodes CASTSSVRNYGYTF.

The rearrangement links TRBV19 to TRBJ1-1; D gene ambiguous. CDR1 is LNHDA, CDR2 SQIVND, per germline (reference sequence). The CDR3 runs to 16 residues. Trimming stripped 2 bases from V and 4 bases from J, with 17 bases between. The CDR3 sequence is CASSIFGRMEGTEAFF. In nucleotides, the CDR3 is TGTGCCAGTAGTATATTCGGCCGGATGGAGGGCACTGAAGCTTTCTTT.

The V and J genes are TRBV24-1 and TRBJ2-7, with D perhaps matching TRBD1 (5 bases). Germline V gene sequence: CDR1 KGHDR, CDR2 SFDVKD. The ends were cut back, 3 bases at V and 4 bases at J, with 9 bases in the middle. This CDR3 has 13 residues. Here the CDR3 DNA reads TGTGCCACCAGTGATCCGACAGAATACGAGCAGTACTTC. Amino acids: CATSDPTEYEQYF.

This chain's CDR3 is CASSTPSGGKGEQYF. CDR3 nucleotide sequence: TGTGCCAGCAGTACCCCCTCTGGAGGGAAGGGCGAGCAGTACTTC. V is TRBV28 and J is TRBJ2-7; TRBD2 might be the D (6 bases). This CDR3 comprises 15 residues. Germline CDR1 is MDHEN and CDR2 is SYDVKM. V was shortened by 5 bases and J by 6 bases, with 20 bases between the two germline ends.

The gene calls are TRBV27 and TRBJ1-4; D is perhaps TRBD1 (6 bases). Trimming removed 7 bases from V and 5 bases from J, with 11 bases in between. The CDR3 consists of 13 residues. The germline V gene encodes CDR1 MNHEY and CDR2 SMNVEV (reference sequence). The CDR3 spells CASKDRVNEKLFF. The CDR3 nucleotides read TGTGCCAGCAAGGACAGAGTGAATGAAAAACTGTTTTTT.

This clone was counted only a few times. The rearrangement joins TRBV3-1 (or the pseudogene TRBV3-2) to TRBJ2-1, with TRBD2 matching over 8 bases. With V trimmed by 1 base and J by 2 bases, 10 bases remained unmatched. CDR3 length: 18 residues. CDR1 is LGHDT, CDR2 YNNKEL, per germline (reference sequence). The CDR3 DNA reads TGTGCCAGCAGCCAAGGAAACTTCGGGACTAGAACCTACAATGAGCAGTTCTTC. As protein: CASSQGNFGTRTYNEQFF.

The chain has TRBV6-6 and TRBJ1-6; weak D call: TRBD1 (6 bases). Germline CDR1 and CDR2: MNHNY and SVGAGI (reference sequence). The V and J ends lost 7 bases and 3 bases respectively, with 10 bases between them. The CDR3 contains 14 residues. CDR3 sequence: CASTQGIYNSPLHF. The CDR3 nucleotides are TGTGCCAGCACCCAGGGGATCTATAATTCACCCCTCCACTTT.

The rearrangement uses TRBV4-2 and TRBJ2-3; TRBD1 matches 9 bases. The V gene end was trimmed by 4 bases and the J gene end by 2 bases; junction bases not matched to a gene: 10. The CDR3 covers 17 residues. Germline loops: CDR1 LGHNA, CDR2 YNFKEQ. The CDR3 DNA reads as TGTGCCAGCAGCCCAAAATCCGGGACAGGGTACACAGATACGCAGTATTTT. It translates to CASSPKSGTGYTDTQYF.

CDR3 loop: CASRTPQGYTEAFF. The CDR3, as DNA: TGTGCCAGCAGGACCCCTCAGGGGTACACTGAAGCTTTCTTT. The V and J genes are TRBV6-5 and TRBJ1-1, with TRBD1 as a possible D gene (6 bases). Germline V gene sequence: CDR1 MNHEY, CDR2 SVGAGI. Trimming stripped 6 bases from V and 3 bases from J, with 14 bases between. The CDR3 is 14 residues long.

This clone has just one count. V and J are TRBV7-9 and TRBJ1-6; the D gene is possibly TRBD1 (5 bases). Between the trimmed V and J ends, which lost 2 bases and 6 bases, there was a span of 11 bases. The CDR3 length is 15 residues. CDR1 and CDR2 from the germline V gene are SEHNR and FQNEAQ (reference sequence). This CDR3 reads CASSLHQGTNSPLHF. DNA of the CDR3: TGTGCCAGCAGCTTACACCAGGGAACTAATTCACCCCTCCACTTT.

This clone has just one count. CDR3 sequence: CASSELTGELFF. The CDR3 DNA reads TGTGCCAGCTCGGAGCTCACCGGGGAGCTGTTTTTT. The gene calls are TRBV9 and TRBJ2-2; D gene ambiguous. Trimming cost V 7 bases and J 4 bases, with 8 bases left between them. Germline values: CDR1 SGDLS, CDR2 YYNGEE. This CDR3 spans 12 amino acids.

The V gene is TRBV29-1, the J gene TRBJ2-2; no clear D gene. Between the trimmed V and J ends, which lost 6 bases and 2 bases, there was a span of 7 bases. This CDR3 comprises 12 residues. Germline V gene sequence: CDR1 SQVTM, CDR2 ANQGSEA. The CDR3 DNA follows: TGCAGCGTGGGCAGCAACACCGGGGAGCTGTTTTTT. The encoded protein is CSVGSNTGELFF.

The chain carries TRBV28 and TRBJ1-1; D may be TRBD1 (6 bases). Trimming removed 6 bases from V and 4 bases from J, with 15 bases in between. The CDR3 covers 14 residues. Germline V CDR1 and CDR2: MDHEN, SYDVKM. The CDR3 sequence: CASSLDRNGTEAFF. In DNA, the CDR3 is TGTGCCAGCAGCCTCGACAGGAACGGCACTGAAGCTTTCTTT.

As concerns this clone: The germline gene is not matched at one end of the junction; a read error may be the cause. CDR3 in amino acids: CATSDNNRSYGYTF. The CDR3 DNA reads as TGCGCCACCAGTGATAATAATAGGAGTTATGGCTACACCTTC. The chain links TRBV24-1 to TRBJ1-2, with no clear D. Germline V lookup: CDR1 KGHDR, CDR2 SFDVKD. CDR3 size: 14 residues.

The genes are TRBV5-1 and TRBJ2-1; D unresolved. Germline V lookup: CDR1 SGHRS, CDR2 YFSETQ. The germline V and J ends were trimmed by 0 bases and 7 bases, with 17 bases remaining between them. The CDR3 is made up of 16 amino acids. CDR3 DNA: TGCGCCAGCAGCTTGGCCTCCGCCGCGGTCGGTAATGAGCAGTTCTTC. Translated: CASSLASAAVGNEQFF.

The chain couples TRBV11-2 to TRBJ1-1; D gene ambiguous. Germline CDR1 and CDR2: SGHAT and FQNNGV. There are 14 residues in the CDR3. Trimming pared 3 bases from V and 4 bases from J, leaving 12 bases between. CDR3 sequence reads: CASSFTVLPTEAFF. The DNA of the CDR3 is TGTGCCAGCAGCTTCACAGTTCTACCCACTGAAGCTTTCTTT.

The chain combines TRBV2 with TRBJ1-1; weak D call: TRBD1 (5 bases). Trimming pared 6 bases from V and 5 bases from J, leaving 13 bases between. CDR1 and CDR2 (germline): SNHLY, FYNNEI. The CDR3 totals 13 residues. The CDR3 nucleotides read TGTGCCAGCAGGGGGCTTGGAAGGACTGAAGCTTTCTTT. Its translation is CASRGLGRTEAFF.

J is TRBJ2-5 and V is TRBV7-9; 7 bases line up with TRBD2. The J segment lost 3 bases and the V segment lost 5 bases, leaving 15 bases of the junction unmatched. The germline CDR1 and CDR2 sequences are SEHNR and FQNEAQ (reference sequence). The CDR3 runs 17 residues. CDR3 DNA: TGTGCCAGCAGCGACTATCAGTTAGCGGGCTTAGAAGAGACCCAGTACTTC. Protein sequence: CASSDYQLAGLEETQYF.

The chain uses TRBV7-7 and TRBJ2-3; the match to TRBD1 covers 9 bases. The CDR3 extends over 16 amino acids. After removal of 5 bases from V and 3 bases from J, the junction contained 9 bases not matched to a gene. Germline loops: CDR1 SSHAT, CDR2 FNYEAQ (reference sequence). The CDR3 nucleotides are TGTGCCAGCAGCCTACGCGGGACAGGGATGACAGATACGCAGTATTTT. It yields the protein CASSLRGTGMTDTQYF.

This chain connects TRBV11-2 to TRBJ2-3, with D unresolved. The CDR3 is made up of 16 amino acids. Germline CDR1 is SGHAT and CDR2 is FQNNGV. The germline V and J ends were trimmed by 0 bases and 0 bases, with 10 bases remaining between them. The CDR3 spells CASSLDRQTSTDTQYF. CDR3 nucleotides: TGTGCCAGCAGCTTAGATCGGCAGACTAGCACAGATACGCAGTATTTT.

J is TRBJ1-2 and V is TRBV30, with 7 bases lining up with TRBD1. V shed 2 bases and J 4 bases; nucleotides not matched to a gene: 7. Per germline, CDR1 GTSNPN and CDR2 SVGIG (reference sequence). The CDR3 runs to 14 residues. Written as DNA, the CDR3 is TGTGCCTGGAGTAAAGCAGGGACAGCCTATGGCTACACCTTC. Its protein product is CAWSKAGTAYGYTF.

The chain employs TRBV9 and TRBJ1-5; 9 bases line up with TRBD1. The V gene end was trimmed by 4 bases and the J gene end by 2 bases; junction bases not matched to a gene: 1. CDR3 length equals 14 residues. Per germline, CDR1 SGDLS and CDR2 YYNGEE. CDR3 bases: TGTGCCAGCAGCAGACAGGGGGGCAATCAGCCCCAGCATTTT. Its protein product is CASSRQGGNQPQHF.

The chain combines TRBV5-4 with TRBJ2-3; 11 bases map to TRBD2. The V gene end was trimmed by 0 bases and the J gene end by 2 bases; junction bases not matched to a gene: 8. CDR1 is SGHNT and CDR2 is YYREEE in the germline V gene (reference sequence). The length of the CDR3 is 18 residues. The CDR3 loop is CASSLALAGGLNTDTQYF. CDR3 bases: TGTGCCAGCAGCTTGGCTCTAGCGGGGGGCCTCAACACAGATACGCAGTATTTT.

The gene calls are TRBV5-8 and TRBJ1-1; 8 positions agree with TRBD1. The CDR3 loop spans 17 amino acids. V trimming: 4 bases; J trimming: 0 bases; junction bases outside the gene matches: 11. Germline-derived CDR1 and CDR2 are SGHTS and YDEGEE. CDR3 loop: CASSRGQAPLLNTEAFF. In DNA, the CDR3 is TGTGCCAGCAGCCGGGGACAGGCACCTCTCTTGAACACTGAAGCTTTCTTT.

The chain links TRBV28 to TRBJ2-5, with TRBD1 matching over 12 bases. CDR3 length: 18 amino acids. CDR1 is MDHEN, CDR2 SYDVKM, per germline. The J segment lost 2 bases and the V segment lost 9 bases, leaving 16 bases of the junction unmatched. The CDR3 DNA follows: TGTGCCAGTGATCCCGGGACAGGGGGCAGGATAGCGCAAGAGACCCAGTACTTC. Translating it yields CASDPGTGGRIAQETQYF. The entire variable domain, with the rest obtained from reference TRBV28 and TRBJ2-5, is as follows: DVKVTQSSRYLVKRTGEKVFLECVQDMDHENMFWYRQDPGLGLRLIYFSYDVKMKEKGDIPEGYSVSREKKERFSLILESASTNQTSMYLCASDPGTGGRIAQETQYFGPGTRLLVL.

This chain joins TRBV12-3 or TRBV12-4 and TRBJ1-2; no definite D call. The ends were cut back, 3 bases at V and 4 bases at J, with 9 bases in the middle. The CDR3 contains 13 residues. CDR3 DNA: TGTGCCAGCAGTTTTCCTCTTCCCTATGGCTACACCTTC. This gives the protein CASSFPLPYGYTF.

There are a few counts of this clone. V and J are TRBV18 and TRBJ2-7, with a possible D match to TRBD2 (6 bases). CDR3 length: 12 residues. The germline gives CDR1 KGHSH, CDR2 LQKENI. V was trimmed by 3 bases and J by 4 bases, leaving 7 bases between them. Here the CDR3 DNA reads TGTGCCAGCTCACCTGGGACTTACGAGCAGTACTTC. This translates into CASSPGTYEQYF.

This rearrangement joins TRBV5-6 to TRBJ2-1; D gene uncertain. Germline V gives CDR1 SGHDT, CDR2 YYEEEE. The CDR3 sequence is 14 residues long. Between the trimmed V and J ends, which lost 7 bases and 8 bases, there was a span of 19 bases. The CDR3 loop is CASGYGAISYEQFF. The CDR3, as DNA: TGTGCCAGCGGCTACGGTGCCATATCCTATGAGCAGTTCTTC.

In the case of this clone: A read error may produce the germline difference seen at one junction end. The V call is TRBV29-1, the J call TRBJ1-3; a weak D match, TRBD1 (5 bases). The CDR3 totals 12 residues. The germline V gene has CDR1 SQVTM and CDR2 ANQGSEA. CDR3 bases: TGCAGCGTTGATGGGGGAGGGACTTCCCAGGATTTT. This sequence encodes CSVDGGGTSQDF.

CDR3 nucleotide sequence: TGCGCCAGCAGCCGAACGCAGGGGGAGAAGAGCTATGGCTACACCTTC. Its protein is CASSRTQGEKSYGYTF. V gene TRBV4-1 combines with J gene TRBJ1-2; 7 bases map to TRBD1. The germline gives CDR1 MGHRA, CDR2 YSYEKL. The CDR3 loop spans 16 amino acids. The J segment lost 4 bases and the V segment lost 4 bases, leaving 12 bases of the junction unmatched.

The J gene is TRBJ2-5, the V gene TRBV7-9, with TRBD2 matching over 14 bases. Unmatched junction bases numbered 12, after V lost 0 bases and J lost 6 bases. This CDR3 contains 19 residues. Germline CDR1 SEHNR, CDR2 FQNEAQ (reference sequence). The CDR3 bases are TGTGCCAGCAGCTTAGCGGGACTAGCGGGAGAAGTTCGGGTGCAGACCCAGTACTTC. This codes for CASSLAGLAGEVRVQTQYF.

This clone was observed a single time. The chain joins TRBV15 to TRBJ2-5, with 9 bases fitting TRBD1. V dropped 0 bases and J dropped 5; count of bases not matched to a gene: 4. The CDR3 has 15 residues. The V gene's germline CDR1 is LNHNV and CDR2 YYDKDF (reference sequence). CDR3 sequence (DNA): TGTGCCACCAGCAGAGAGGGACAGGGAGGGGAGACCCAGTACTTC. This codes for CATSREGQGGETQYF.